Detailed here is one T cell receptor beta chain. Germline lookup yields CDR1 LGHNA and CDR2 YSLEER. The CDR3 has 15 amino acids. The sample originates from a study of CXCR3-negative and CXCR3-positive naive CD8 T cells. UMI labels and 5' RACE were used to prepare the TRB cDNA libraries. TCRdb reprocessed the 5' RACE reads and reports one entry per CDR3 protein, with no DNA. This sample's clone table lists about 90,000 distinct CDR3 sequences. The material sequenced was naive CXCR3- CD8+ T cells from blood. Subset indicated: CD45RO-CCR7+CD27+CD95- naive CD8+ T cells lacking CXCR3 (TNR3-). The clonotype originates from a human donor in good health. Some clones in this sample may be carry-over from other donors' samples. The chain recombines TRBV4-3 with TRBJ2-7. The CDR3 sequence: CASSQGVGSSYEQYF.